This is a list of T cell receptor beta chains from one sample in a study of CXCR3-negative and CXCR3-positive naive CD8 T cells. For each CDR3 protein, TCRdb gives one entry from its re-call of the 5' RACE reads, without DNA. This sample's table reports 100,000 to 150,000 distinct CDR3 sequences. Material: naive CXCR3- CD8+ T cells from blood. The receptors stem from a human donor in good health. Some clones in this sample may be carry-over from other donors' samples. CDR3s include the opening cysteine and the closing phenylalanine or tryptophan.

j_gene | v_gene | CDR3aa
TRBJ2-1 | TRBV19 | CASSIDGLADLSSYNEQFF
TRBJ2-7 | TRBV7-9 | CASSPSAPRQDNSYEQYF
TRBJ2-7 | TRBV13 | CASSLGRADSYGQYF
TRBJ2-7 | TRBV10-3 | CAIKGEPYEQYF
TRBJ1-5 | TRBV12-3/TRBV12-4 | CASSDGVQPQHF
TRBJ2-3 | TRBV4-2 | CASSQGTDRVSDTQYF
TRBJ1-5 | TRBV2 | CASVVYPEANQPQHF
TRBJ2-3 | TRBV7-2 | CASSPWDSPTDTQYF
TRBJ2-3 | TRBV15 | CATSRGAFNTDTQYF
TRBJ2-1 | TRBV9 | CASSVAAGGPEQFF
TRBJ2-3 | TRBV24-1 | CATSDSGTGTDTQYF
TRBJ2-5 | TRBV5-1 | CASSLAEELAGRETQYF
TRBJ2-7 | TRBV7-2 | CASGGREQGNHEQYF
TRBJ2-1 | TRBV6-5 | CATRPREDFYNEQFF
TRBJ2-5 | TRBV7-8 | CASSWGLAGQETQYF
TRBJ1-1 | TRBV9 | CASSPGGVGTEAFF
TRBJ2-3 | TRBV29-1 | CSVEAPTQGVTDTQYF
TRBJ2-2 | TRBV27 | CASSLFPENTGELFF
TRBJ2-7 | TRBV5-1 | CASGIGTSYEQYF
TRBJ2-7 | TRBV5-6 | CASSFGGSGSYEQYF
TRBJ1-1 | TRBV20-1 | CSARDLWGANTEAFF
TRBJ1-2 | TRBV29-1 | CSVEGFGTGNNNYGYTF
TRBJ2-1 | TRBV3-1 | CASSPPRLGYNEQFF
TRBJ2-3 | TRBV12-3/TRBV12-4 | CASSWTGPDTQYF
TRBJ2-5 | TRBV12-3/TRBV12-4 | CASSLGLKETQYF
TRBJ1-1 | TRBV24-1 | CATRPHSGERAFF
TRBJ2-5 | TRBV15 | CATSSGPWPETQYF
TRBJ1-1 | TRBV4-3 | CASSQDLGAVEAFF
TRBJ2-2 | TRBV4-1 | CASSQGSGRPTGELFF